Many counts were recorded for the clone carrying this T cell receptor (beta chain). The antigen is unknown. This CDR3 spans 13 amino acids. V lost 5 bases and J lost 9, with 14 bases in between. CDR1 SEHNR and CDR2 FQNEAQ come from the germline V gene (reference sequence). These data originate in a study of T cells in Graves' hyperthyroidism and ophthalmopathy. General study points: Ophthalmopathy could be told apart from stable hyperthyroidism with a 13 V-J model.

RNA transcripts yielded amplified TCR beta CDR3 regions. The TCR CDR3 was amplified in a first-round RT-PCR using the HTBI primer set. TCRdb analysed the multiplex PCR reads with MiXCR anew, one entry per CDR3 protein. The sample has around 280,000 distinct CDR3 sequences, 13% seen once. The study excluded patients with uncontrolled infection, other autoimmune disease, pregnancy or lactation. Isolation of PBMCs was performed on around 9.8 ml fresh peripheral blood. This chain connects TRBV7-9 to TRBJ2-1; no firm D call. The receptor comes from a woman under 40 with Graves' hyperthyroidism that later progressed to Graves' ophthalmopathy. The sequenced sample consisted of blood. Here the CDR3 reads CASSPQNEAEQFF. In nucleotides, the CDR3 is TGTGCCAGCAGCCCCCAAAACGAGGCTGAGCAGTTCTTC.